One and the same sample provided the 17 T cell receptor beta chains below, sequenced in a study of T-cell memory formation after mild COVID-19. TCRdb re-called the 5' RACE reads with MiXCR, one entry per CDR3 protein. The sample consists of about 240,000 distinct CDR3 sequences, 8% to 10% of them appearing once. Sequences were obtained from PBMCs or a T cell subset sorted from them (not recorded which). The receptors were sampled from a man aged 18 to 30 who had mild COVID-19 (a few samples of this study predate the infection). Cell type and time point are not known.

This clonotype came up a few times. The V gene is TRBV6-6, the J gene TRBJ2-1; maybe TRBD1 (6 bases). V lost 6 bases to trimming and J lost 5 bases, with 20 bases between them. CDR1 and CDR2 (germline): MNHNY, SVGAGI (reference sequence). The CDR3 has 16 residues. The CDR3 loop is CASRPALGQLNNEQFF. CDR3 coding DNA: TGTGCCAGCAGGCCTGCGCTCGGACAGCTTAACAATGAGCAGTTCTTC.

This clonotype has ten or more counts. The rearrangement joins TRBV27 to TRBJ2-7; TRBD1 is a possible D gene (6 bases). CDR1 and CDR2 (germline): MNHEY, SMNVEV (reference sequence). The CDR3 totals 15 residues. V was pared by 5 bases and J by 3 bases, with 17 bases between. In DNA form, the CDR3 reads TGTGCCAGCAGTCCCCCAACAGGGAACAACTACGAGCAGTACTTC. As protein: CASSPPTGNNYEQYF.

This clonotype was counted only a few times. The rearrangement joins TRBV10-3 to TRBJ2-3; the match to TRBD1 covers 9 bases. The ends lost 7 bases at V and 0 bases at J; junction bases unmatched: 5. CDR3 size: 15 residues. Per germline, CDR1 ENHRY and CDR2 SYGVKD. The CDR3 here is CAIKAQGASTDTQYF. The CDR3 DNA is TGTGCCATCAAAGCACAGGGGGCTAGCACAGATACGCAGTATTTT.

CDR3 DNA: TGTGCCAGCAGCCGAACAGGGTTTGCTGGAAACACCATATATTTT. Encoded protein: CASSRTGFAGNTIYF. The chain joins TRBV6-5 to TRBJ1-3, with D perhaps matching TRBD1 (6 bases). The CDR3 length is 15 residues. Germline CDR1 MNHEY, CDR2 SVGAGI. Trimming took 6 bases from V and 2 from J, leaving 14 bases between them.

A few counts support this clonotype. The gene calls are TRBV5-6 and TRBJ2-3, with a tentative D call TRBD2 (6 bases). Germline lookup yields CDR1 SGHDT and CDR2 YYEEEE. V was pared by 3 bases and J by 1 base, with 12 bases between. The CDR3 contains 15 residues. CDR3 DNA sequence: TGTGCCAGCAGCTCAAGACTAGACGGCACAGATACGCAGTATTTT. Translating gives CASSSRLDGTDTQYF.

This clonotype came up a few times. The J gene is TRBJ1-5, the V gene TRBV5-5, with 7 nucleotides matching TRBD1. Germline V lookup: CDR1 SGHKS, CDR2 YYEKEE (reference sequence). J gave up 5 bases and V 2 bases, and 1 base lay outside the gene matches. This CDR3 is 13 amino acids long. The CDR3 coding sequence is TGTGCCAGCAGCTTCCAGGGGGATCAGCCCCAGCATTTT. It specifies CASSFQGDQPQHF.

This clonotype was seen only a few times. CDR3 sequence reads: CASGGLGDRNEKLFF. CDR3 coding DNA: TGTGCCAGCGGCGGTCTGGGGGACCGGAACGAAAAACTGTTTTTT. V gene TRBV27 combines with J gene TRBJ1-4; TRBD1 is a possible D gene (5 bases). V dropped 8 bases and J dropped 8 bases, with 21 bases sitting between them. CDR1 and CDR2 from the germline V gene are MNHEY and SMNVEV (reference sequence). There are 15 residues in the CDR3.

This clonotype turned up a few times. This chain connects TRBV10-3 to TRBJ2-7, with D possibly matching TRBD1 (6 bases). V was trimmed by 3 bases and J by 3 bases, leaving 18 bases between them. Germline CDR1 and CDR2: ENHRY and SYGVKD. The CDR3 runs 16 residues. CDR3 DNA sequence: TGTGCCATCAGTGATTTACAGGGCCTTCGTCACTACGAGCAGTACTTC. Translating gives CAISDLQGLRHYEQYF.

This clonotype was seen a handful of times. For the CDR3, the DNA is TGTGCCAGCAGCCCCGGGACAGACAATGAGCAGTTCTTC. The encoded protein is CASSPGTDNEQFF. V gene TRBV12-3 or TRBV12-4 combines with J gene TRBJ2-1; TRBD1 matches 7 bases. The CDR3 loop spans 13 amino acids. V was pared by 6 bases and J by 5 bases, with 4 bases of the junction left unmatched.

The J gene is TRBJ2-5, the V gene TRBV12-3 or TRBV12-4; 8 bases map to TRBD1. This CDR3 has 15 residues. The trim removed 7 bases at V and 3 bases at J, leaving 10 bases unmatched. CDR3 residues: CASTPDREHEETQYF. In DNA, the CDR3 is TGTGCCAGCACCCCGGACAGGGAGCATGAAGAGACCCAGTACTTC.

This clonotype was counted ten times or more. V and J are TRBV6-2 or TRBV6-3 and TRBJ2-7; perhaps D is TRBD1 or TRBD2 (5 bases each). Germline assignment: CDR1 MNHEY and CDR2 SVGEGT. This CDR3 is built from 13 residues. Between the trimmed V and J ends, which lost 7 bases and 4 bases, there was a span of 14 bases. The CDR3 coding sequence is TGTGCCAGCATGACCAGGGAGCCATACGAGCAGTACGTC. The encoded protein is CASMTREPYEQYV.

This clonotype was seen only a few times. The chain uses TRBV4-2 and TRBJ2-1; D is undetermined. CDR3 size: 11 residues. Germline CDR1 LGHNA, CDR2 YNFKEQ. The V end was cut by 0 bases, the J end by 9 bases, with 3 bases between. CDR3 sequence reads: CASSQEVEQFF. CDR3 sequence (DNA): TGTGCCAGCAGCCAAGAGGTTGAGCAGTTCTTC.

This clonotype was found a few times. The chain joins TRBV20-1 to TRBJ2-7; TRBD1 aligns across 8 bases. This CDR3 has 13 residues. Germline trimming cut 5 bases from V and 2 bases from J; bases unmatched to any gene: 5. Germline lookup yields CDR1 DFQATT and CDR2 SNEGSKA (reference sequence). The CDR3 loop is CSARTGLTYEQYF. As DNA, the CDR3 is TGCAGTGCTCGGACAGGGCTAACCTACGAGCAGTACTTC.

This clonotype occurred many times. The chain links TRBV7-9 to TRBJ2-3, with D perhaps matching TRBD1 (6 bases). There are 14 residues in the CDR3. Trimming removed 2 bases from V and 0 bases from J, with 6 bases in between. Germline CDR1 and CDR2: SEHNR and FQNEAQ (reference sequence). The CDR3 loop reads CASSLQGSTDTQYF. CDR3 in DNA: TGTGCCAGCAGCTTACAGGGGAGCACAGATACGCAGTATTTT.

The chain uses TRBV7-2 and TRBJ2-5; possibly TRBD1 for D (5 bases). CDR1 is SGHTA and CDR2 is FQGNSA in the germline V gene. The CDR3 has 15 residues. The V and J ends lost 5 bases and 2 bases respectively, with 15 bases between them. CDR3 in DNA: TGTGCCAGCAGCACTTCGACAGCCACTCAAGAGACCCAGTACTTC. The encoded protein is CASSTSTATQETQYF.

This clonotype came up many times. This chain joins TRBV28 and TRBJ2-3; no reliable D call. The V end lost 6 bases, the J end lost 6 bases, and 10 bases lay between the germline ends. Per germline, CDR1 MDHEN and CDR2 SYDVKM. The CDR3 loop spans 12 amino acids. The CDR3 bases are TGTGCCAGCAGCCCCCGGCGCGATACGCAGTATTTT. Its translation: CASSPRRDTQYF.

This clonotype was detected ten times or more. V is TRBV5-1 and J is TRBJ1-6, with a tentative D call TRBD1 (6 bases). This CDR3 is built from 13 residues. Deletions cut 3 bases from V and 7 bases from J, with 8 bases between. CDR1 SGHRS and CDR2 YFSETQ come from the germline V gene. As DNA, the CDR3 is TGCGCCAGCAGCTCTCAGGGGAATTCACCCCTCCACTTT. This translates into CASSSQGNSPLHF.